Sequencing of this TCR beta chain was carried out in a study of early T cells in non-severe SARS-CoV-2 infection. In the study overall: From unsorted whole blood, bulk RNA was sequenced, and the chains remained unpaired. General study findings and limits: Clonotype matching in VDJdb favored anti-spike CD8 responses and did not capture private and CD4 specificities.

This clonotype occurred a few times. Its antigen remains unknown. Molecules of cDNA were individually given unique molecular identifiers that were attached to them. MiXCR, run by TCRdb on the 5' RACE reads, gives a single entry per CDR3 protein. The data hold 80,000 to 95,000 distinct CDR3 sequences, with roughly 15% observed a single time. Source: whole blood, taken at baseline. The clonotype originates from an adult who was a healthcare worker with PCR-confirmed SARS-CoV-2 infection or an uninfected control (not recorded which).

The CDR3, as DNA: TGTGCCAGCAGTCGTAGAAACGAGCAGTACTTC. Encoded protein: CASSRRNEQYF. V gene TRBV12-3 or TRBV12-4 combines with J gene TRBJ2-7; D is undetermined. V dropped 5 bases and J dropped 5 bases, with 7 bases sitting between them. CDR3 length: 11 amino acids.